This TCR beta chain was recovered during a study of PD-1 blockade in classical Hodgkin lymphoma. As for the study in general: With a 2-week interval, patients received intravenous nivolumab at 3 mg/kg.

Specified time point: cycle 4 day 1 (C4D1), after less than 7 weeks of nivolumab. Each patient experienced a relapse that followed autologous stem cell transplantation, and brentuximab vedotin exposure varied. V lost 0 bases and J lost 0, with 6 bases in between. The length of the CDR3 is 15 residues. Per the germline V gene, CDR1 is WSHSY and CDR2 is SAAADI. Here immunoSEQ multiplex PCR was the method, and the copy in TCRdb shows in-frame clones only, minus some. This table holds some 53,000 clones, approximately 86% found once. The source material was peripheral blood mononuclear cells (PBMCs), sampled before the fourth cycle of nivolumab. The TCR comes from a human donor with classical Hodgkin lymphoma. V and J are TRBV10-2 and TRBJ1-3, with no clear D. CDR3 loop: CASSESIYSGNTIYF. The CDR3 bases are TGCGCCAGCAGTGAGTCGATTTACTCTGGAAACACCATATATTTT.